This T cell receptor (beta chain) was captured in a study of shared clonotypes between healthy human individuals. Whole-study context: Donor ages ranged 18 to 49 years: a couple of women, a few men. Overall study findings and caveats: Enrolling few donors narrowed the genetic and exposure-history diversity that was represented.

As for this clone: The target antigen is unknown.

The table came from immunoSEQ multiplex PCR; TCRdb's copy has only in-frame clones and leaves some out. The sample lists about 490,000 clones; 70% to 80% were seen once. Trimming removed 2 bases at V and 5 bases at J, with 4 bases between. Germline CDR1 SEHNR, CDR2 FQNEAQ (reference sequence). The CDR3 length is 11 residues. The receptor was isolated from a woman in her thirties or forties in good health. Some clones in this sample may be carry-over from other donors' samples. V is TRBV7-9 and J is TRBJ2-7; D is unclear. Source material: PBMCs. In DNA, the CDR3 is TGTGCCAGCAGCTTATATCACGAGCAGTACTTC. Translating it yields CASSLYHEQYF.